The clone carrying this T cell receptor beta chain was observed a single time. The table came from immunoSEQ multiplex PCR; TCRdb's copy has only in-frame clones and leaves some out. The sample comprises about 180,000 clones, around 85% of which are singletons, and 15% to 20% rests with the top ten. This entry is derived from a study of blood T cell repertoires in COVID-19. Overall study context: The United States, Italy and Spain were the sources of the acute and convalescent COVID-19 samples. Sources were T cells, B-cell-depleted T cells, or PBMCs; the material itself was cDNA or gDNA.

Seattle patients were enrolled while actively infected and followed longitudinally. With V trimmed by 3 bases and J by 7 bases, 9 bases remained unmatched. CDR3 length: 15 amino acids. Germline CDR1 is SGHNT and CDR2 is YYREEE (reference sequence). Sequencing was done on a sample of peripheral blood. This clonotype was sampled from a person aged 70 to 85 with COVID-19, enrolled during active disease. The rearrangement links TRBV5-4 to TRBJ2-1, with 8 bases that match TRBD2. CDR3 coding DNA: TGTGCCAGCAGCTACCGCGGGAGGCCCCTAAATGAGCAGTTCTTC. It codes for CASSYRGRPLNEQFF.